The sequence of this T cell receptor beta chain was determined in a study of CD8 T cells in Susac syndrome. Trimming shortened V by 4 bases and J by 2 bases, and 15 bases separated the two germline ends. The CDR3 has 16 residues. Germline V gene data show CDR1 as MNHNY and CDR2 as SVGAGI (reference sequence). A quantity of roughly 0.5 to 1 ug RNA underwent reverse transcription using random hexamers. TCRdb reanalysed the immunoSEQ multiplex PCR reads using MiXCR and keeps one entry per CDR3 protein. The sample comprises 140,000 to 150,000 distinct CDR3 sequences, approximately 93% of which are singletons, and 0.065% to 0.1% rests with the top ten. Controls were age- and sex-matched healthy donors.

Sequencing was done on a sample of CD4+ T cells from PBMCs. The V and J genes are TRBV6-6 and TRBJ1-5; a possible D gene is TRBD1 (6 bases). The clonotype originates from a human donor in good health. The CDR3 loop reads CASSLQGVRGNQPQHF. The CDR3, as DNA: TGTGCCAGCAGTTTACAGGGAGTCAGGGGCAATCAGCCCCAGCATTTT.